The clone carrying this TCR beta chain has a handful of counts. TCRdb itself ran the RT-PCR reads through MiXCR, one entry per CDR3 protein. The table has around 200,000 distinct CDR3 sequences, around two fifths seen once. This entry is derived from a study of patients and donors after allogeneic stem cell transplantation. Germline-derived CDR1 and CDR2 are DFQATT and SNEGSKA (reference sequence). Trimming took 5 bases from V and 1 from J, leaving 15 bases between them. This CDR3 has 14 amino acids. Material: blood, either unsorted or a sorted T cell fraction (not recorded which). The rearrangement joins TRBV20-1 to TRBJ2-7, with D perhaps matching TRBD1 or TRBD2 (6 bases each). This sequence was found in a human donor who was either an allogeneic HSCT recipient or a stem cell or donor lymphocyte infusion donor (not recorded which). It is not recorded whose cells these are; they may come from a transplant donor. CDR3 coding DNA: TGCAGTGCTCCCACTGGGGGGCCGTCCTACGAGCAGTACTTC. Its protein is CSAPTGGPSYEQYF.